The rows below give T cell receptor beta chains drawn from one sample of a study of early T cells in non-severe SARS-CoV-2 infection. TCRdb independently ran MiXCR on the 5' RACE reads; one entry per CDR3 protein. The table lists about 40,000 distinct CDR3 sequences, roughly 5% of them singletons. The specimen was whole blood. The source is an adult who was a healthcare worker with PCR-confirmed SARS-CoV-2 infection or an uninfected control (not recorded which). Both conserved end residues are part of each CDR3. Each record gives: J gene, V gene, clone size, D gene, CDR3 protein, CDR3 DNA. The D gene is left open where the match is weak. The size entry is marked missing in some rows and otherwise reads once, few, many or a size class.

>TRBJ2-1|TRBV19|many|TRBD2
CASSRLAGGYNEQFF
TGTGCCAGTAGCAGACTAGCGGGGGGATACAATGAGCAGTTCTTC
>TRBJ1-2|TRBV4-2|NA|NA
CASSQELADRNYGYTF
TGTGCCAGCAGCCAAGAACTGGCTGACCGAAACTATGGCTACACCTTC
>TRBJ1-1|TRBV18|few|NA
CASSPTTGALEAFF
TGTGCCAGCTCACCAACGACAGGCGCCCTGGAAGCTTTCTTT
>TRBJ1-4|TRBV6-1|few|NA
CASSLEQGNEKLFF
TGTGCCAGCAGTCTGGAACAGGGTAATGAAAAACTGTTTTTT
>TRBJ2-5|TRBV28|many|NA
CASRGQETQYF
TGTGCCAGCAGGGGCCAAGAGACCCAGTACTTC
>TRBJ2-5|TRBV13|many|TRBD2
CASSPSGLAVETQYF
TGTGCCAGCAGCCCGTCTGGACTAGCGGTAGAGACCCAGTACTTC
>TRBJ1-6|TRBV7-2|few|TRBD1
CASSEGQPNSPLHF
TGTGCCAGCAGCGAGGGACAGCCGAATTCACCCCTCCACTTT
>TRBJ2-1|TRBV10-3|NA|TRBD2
CAISGTSGAYNEQFF
TGTGCCATCAGCGGCACTAGCGGAGCCTACAATGAGCAGTTCTTC
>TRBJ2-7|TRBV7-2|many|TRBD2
CASSLRRGANEQYF
TGTGCCAGCAGCTTAAGGCGGGGGGCTAACGAGCAGTACTTC
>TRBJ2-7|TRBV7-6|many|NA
CASSLEPGTDEQYF
TGTGCCAGCAGCCTCGAACCCGGGACGGACGAGCAGTACTTC
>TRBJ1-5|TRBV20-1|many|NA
CSAEGSNQPQHF
TGCAGTGCGGAGGGTAGCAATCAGCCCCAGCATTTT
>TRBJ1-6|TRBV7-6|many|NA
CASSLSQGNSPLHF
TGTGCCAGCAGCTTATCTCAGGGTAATTCACCCCTCCACTTT
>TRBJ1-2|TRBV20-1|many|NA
CSASLQGNGYTF
TGCAGTGCTAGCCTCCAGGGCAATGGCTACACCTTC
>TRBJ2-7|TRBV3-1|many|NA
CASSQKGVSEQYF
TGTGCCAGCAGCCAGAAGGGAGTAAGCGAGCAGTACTTC
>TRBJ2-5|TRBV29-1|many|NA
CSAGTRSQETQYF
TGCAGCGCCGGGACCCGGAGCCAAGAGACCCAGTACTTC
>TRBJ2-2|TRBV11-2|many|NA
CASRNPGQTLTGGELFF
TGTGCCAGCAGGAACCCGGGACAAACACTTACGGGCGGGGAGCTGTTTTTT
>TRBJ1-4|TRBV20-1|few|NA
CSATRPQTNEKLFF
TGCAGTGCCACCAGACCGCAAACTAATGAAAAACTGTTTTTT
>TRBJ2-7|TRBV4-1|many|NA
CASSQDEFRIYEQYF
TGCGCCAGCAGCCAAGATGAATTCCGCATCTACGAGCAGTACTTC
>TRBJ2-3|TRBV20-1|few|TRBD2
CSATIIAGHNTDTQYF
TGCAGTGCTACAATTATAGCGGGGCATAACACAGATACGCAGTATTTT
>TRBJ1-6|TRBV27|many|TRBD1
CASSFGGTGPISPLHF
TGTGCCAGCAGTTTTGGGGGGACAGGGCCTATTTCACCCCTCCACTTT
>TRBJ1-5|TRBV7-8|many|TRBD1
CASSFTVRQGEPQHF
TGTGCCAGCAGCTTCACTGTAAGACAGGGCGAGCCCCAGCATTTT
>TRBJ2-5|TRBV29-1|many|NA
CSGEKGPGETQYF
TGCAGCGGGGAGAAAGGGCCCGGGGAGACCCAGTACTTC
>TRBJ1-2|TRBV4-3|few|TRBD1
CASSQDRDRTYGYTF
TGCGCCAGCAGCCAAGATCGGGACAGGACCTATGGCTACACCTTC
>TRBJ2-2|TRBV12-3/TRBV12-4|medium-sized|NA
CASRRHRGELFF
TGTGCCAGCAGGCGACATCGGGGGGAGCTGTTTTTT
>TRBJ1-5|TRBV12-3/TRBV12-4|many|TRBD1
CASSRSTGMNQPQHF
TGTGCCAGCAGTCGGTCGACAGGGATGAATCAGCCCCAGCATTTT
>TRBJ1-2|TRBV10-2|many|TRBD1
CASMGQGRGYGYTF
TGCGCCAGCATGGGACAGGGAAGGGGCTATGGCTACACCTTC
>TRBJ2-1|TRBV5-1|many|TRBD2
CASSQRGDNEQFF
TGCGCCAGCAGCCAGCGGGGGGACAATGAGCAGTTCTTC
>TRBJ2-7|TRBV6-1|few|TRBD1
CASSVGQNYEQYF
TGTGCCAGCAGTGTGGGACAGAACTACGAGCAGTACTTC
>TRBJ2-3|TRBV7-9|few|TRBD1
CASSYLTGAPDTQYF
TGTGCCAGCAGCTACCTTACAGGGGCCCCAGATACGCAGTATTTT
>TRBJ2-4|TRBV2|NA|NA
CASSEALLERNIQYF
TGTGCCAGCAGTGAAGCGCTTTTGGAGCGAAACATTCAGTACTTC
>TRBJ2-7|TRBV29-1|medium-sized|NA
CSVSNEGRSYEQYF
TGCAGCGTTAGTAATGAGGGACGGAGCTACGAGCAGTACTTC
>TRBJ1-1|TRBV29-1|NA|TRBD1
CSARQGAPEAFF
TGCAGCGCCAGACAGGGGGCCCCTGAAGCTTTCTTT
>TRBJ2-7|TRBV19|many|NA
CASRPGIPLGEQYF
TGTGCCAGTAGGCCCGGGATCCCCTTGGGCGAGCAGTACTTC
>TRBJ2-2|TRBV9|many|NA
CASSVFSNTGELFF
TGTGCCAGCAGCGTATTTAGCAACACCGGGGAGCTGTTTTTT
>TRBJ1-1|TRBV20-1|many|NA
CSASRGTEAFF
TGCAGTGCTAGTAGGGGCACTGAAGCTTTCTTT
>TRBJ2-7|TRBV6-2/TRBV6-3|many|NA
CASSYERTDSYEQYF
TGTGCCAGCAGTTACGAGAGGACAGACTCCTACGAGCAGTACTTC
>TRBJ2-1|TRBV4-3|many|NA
CASRATESSYNEQFF
TGCGCCAGCAGGGCGACAGAGAGCTCCTACAATGAGCAGTTCTTC
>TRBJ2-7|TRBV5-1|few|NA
CASSFTSYEQYF
TGCGCCAGCAGCTTCACATCCTACGAGCAGTACTTC
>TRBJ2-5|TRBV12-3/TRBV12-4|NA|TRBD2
CASSIGRLQETQYF
TGTGCCAGCAGTATCGGGAGGCTACAAGAGACCCAGTACTTC
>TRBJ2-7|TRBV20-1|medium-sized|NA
CSAHDLRLYEQYF
TGCAGTGCTCACGACCTCCGCCTCTACGAGCAGTACTTC
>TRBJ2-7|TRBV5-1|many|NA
CASSLAGGKQYF
TGCGCCAGCAGCTTGGCCGGGGGTAAGCAGTACTTC
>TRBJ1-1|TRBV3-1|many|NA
CASSRSENTEAFF
TGTGCCAGCAGCCGATCGGAAAACACTGAAGCTTTCTTT
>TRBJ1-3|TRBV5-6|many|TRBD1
CASSSNTGVGNTIYF
TGTGCCAGCAGCTCCAATACAGGGGTTGGAAACACCATATATTTT
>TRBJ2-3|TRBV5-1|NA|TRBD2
CASSPEPGLVFDTQYF
TGCGCCAGCAGCCCGGAGCCGGGACTAGTGTTTGATACGCAGTATTTT
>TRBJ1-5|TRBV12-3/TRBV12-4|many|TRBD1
CASSKQGARQPQHF
TGTGCCAGCAGTAAACAGGGGGCTCGTCAGCCCCAGCATTTT
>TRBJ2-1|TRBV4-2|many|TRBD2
CASSQDRLAESAYNEQFF
TGTGCCAGCAGCCAAGACAGACTAGCGGAGTCGGCCTACAATGAGCAGTTCTTC
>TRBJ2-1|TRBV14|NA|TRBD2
CASSPLQTSGVEQFF
TGTGCCAGCAGCCCGCTCCAGACTAGCGGGGTAGAGCAGTTCTTC
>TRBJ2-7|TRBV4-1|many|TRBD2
CASSQDGREGRDEQYF
TGCGCCAGCAGCCAAGACGGGCGGGAGGGCCGAGACGAGCAGTACTTC